The clone carrying this T cell receptor (beta chain) was counted many times. Its antigen is unidentified. Germline CDR1 SGHRS, CDR2 YFSETQ. The CDR3 covers 13 residues. V was cut by 1 base and J by 10 bases, with 9 bases left in between. This record comes from a study of CD8+ T cells in alopecia areata. Study-wide background: Those patients who were treated received oral tofacitinib, which was given at 5 to 10 mg twice daily for moderate-to-severe alopecia areata. Study observations and caveats: Higher clonality and more expanded CD8+ clones appeared in lesional than normal scalp.

RNA extraction was followed by reverse transcription into cDNA, which acted as the sequencing template. Measured with immunoSEQ multiplex PCR; TCRdb has only the in-frame clones, and not every one. The sample contains more than 200,000 clones, under 80% of which appear only once. The chain couples TRBV5-1 to TRBJ1-6; perhaps TRBD1 as D (6 bases). The sequencing here drew on CD4+ T cells sorted from blood, taken at week 0. This receptor was identified in a human donor with alopecia areata. The CDR3 bases are TGCGCCAGCAGCTTGCAGGGGAGGTCACCCCTCCACTTT. This gives the protein CASSLQGRSPLHF.